This T cell receptor (beta chain) was recorded in a study of blood T cell repertoires in COVID-19. Study in general: The United States, Italy and Spain supplied acute and convalescent COVID-19 samples.

In the original workflow: For nucleated cells, counts were estimated from reference gene primer amplification. The data were produced by immunoSEQ multiplex PCR, yet TCRdb's version contains in-frame clones alone and is incomplete. D and trimming come from the DNA, and the V and J calls and clone size come from that table. The table lists 120,000 to 150,000 clones, around four fifths of them singletons. V was trimmed by 2 bases and J by 5 bases, leaving 12 bases between them. In germline, CDR1 is LNHDA, CDR2 SQIVND (reference sequence). This CDR3 is 14 amino acids long. The clonotype originates from a woman in her thirties or forties with active or convalescent COVID-19. Material: peripheral blood. The V gene is TRBV19, the J gene TRBJ2-5, with D possibly being TRBD2 (5 bases). CDR3 sequence: CASSITGGGETQYF. CDR3 coding DNA: TGTGCCAGTAGTATAACGGGTGGCGGGGAGACCCAGTACTTC. The full variable domain, its missing parts supplied by reference TRBV19 and TRBJ2-5, is DGGITQSPKYLFRKEGQNVTLSCEQNLNHDAMYWYRQDPGQGLRLIYYSQIVNDFQKGDIAEGYSVSREKKESFPLTVTSAQKNPTAFYLCASSITGGGETQYFGPGTRLLVL.